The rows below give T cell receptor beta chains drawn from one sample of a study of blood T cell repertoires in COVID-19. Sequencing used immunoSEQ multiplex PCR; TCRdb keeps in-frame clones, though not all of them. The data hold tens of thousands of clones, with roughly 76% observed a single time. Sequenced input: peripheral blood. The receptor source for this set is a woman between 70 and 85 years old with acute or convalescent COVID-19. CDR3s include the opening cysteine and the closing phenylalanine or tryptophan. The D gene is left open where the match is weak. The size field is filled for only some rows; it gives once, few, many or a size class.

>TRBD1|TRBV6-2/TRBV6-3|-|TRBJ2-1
TGTGCCAGCAGTTACGGGACAGGGCCATACAATGAGCAGTTCTTC
CASSYGTGPYNEQFF
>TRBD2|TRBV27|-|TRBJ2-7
TGTGCCAGCAGTTCCTGGACTAGCGGGAACTACGAGCAGTACTTC
CASSSWTSGNYEQYF
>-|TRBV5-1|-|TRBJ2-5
TGCGCCAGCAGCTTGGCCGGAGGGTACCCAGAGACCCAGTACTTC
CASSLAGGYPETQYF
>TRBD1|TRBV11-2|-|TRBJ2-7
TGTGCCAGCAGCCTAAAGTGGGACAGCTACGAGCAGTACTTC
CASSLKWDSYEQYF
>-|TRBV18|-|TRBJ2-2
TGTGCCAGCTCACAGCGACAGGCCGGCGGCACCGGGGAGCTGTTTTTT
CASSQRQAGGTGELFF
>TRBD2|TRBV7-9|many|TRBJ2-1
TGTGCCAGCAGCTTAACTAGCGGTTACAATGAGCAGTTCTTC
CASSLTSGYNEQFF
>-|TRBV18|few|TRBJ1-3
TGTGCCAGCTCACCAACGGGGGTTGGAAACACCATATATTTT
CASSPTGVGNTIYF
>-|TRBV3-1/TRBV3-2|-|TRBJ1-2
TGTGCCAGCAGCCAGTCTACAGGGCCCTATGGCTACACCTTC
CASSQSTGPYGYTF
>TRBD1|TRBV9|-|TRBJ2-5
TGTGCCAGCAGCGTAGGGACAGGGCTAAGCCAAGAGACCCAGTACTTC
CASSVGTGLSQETQYF
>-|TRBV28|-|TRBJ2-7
TGTGCCAGCAGTCTAGGAGCGACCTACGAGCAGTACTTC
CASSLGATYEQYF
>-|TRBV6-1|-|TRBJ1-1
TGTGCCAGCAGTGAACGAGGGGGGGTAGGGGAAGCTTTCTTT
CASSERGGVGEAFF
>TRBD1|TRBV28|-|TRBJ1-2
TGTGCCAGCACCACAGGGGCTCGGGGCTACACCTTC
CASTTGARGYTF
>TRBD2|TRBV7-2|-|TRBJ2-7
TGTGCCAGCAGCTTAGGGGCACTAGCGGGGACCTACGAGCAGTACTTC
CASSLGALAGTYEQYF
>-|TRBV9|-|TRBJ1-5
TGTGCCAGCAGCGCCAGGGGAGATCTTAGCAATCAGCCCCAGCATTTT
CASSARGDLSNQPQHF
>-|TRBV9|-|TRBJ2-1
TGTGCCAGCAGTCTCCTCGGGTCCTTCAATGAGCAGTTCTTC
CASSLLGSFNEQFF
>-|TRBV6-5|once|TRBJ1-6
TGTGCCAGCAACCACAGGAATTCACCCCTCCACTTT
CASNHRNSPLHF
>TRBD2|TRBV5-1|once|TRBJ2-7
TGCGCCAGCAGCTTGGCCTCGGGGGGGTTCTACGAGCAGTACTTC
CASSLASGGFYEQYF
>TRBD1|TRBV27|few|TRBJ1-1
TGTGCCAGCAGTATGACAGGGTTCCCTGAAGCTTTCTTT
CASSMTGFPEAFF
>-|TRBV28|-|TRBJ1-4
TGTGCCAGCAGTTCCACCCCCCGGGGGGCTAATGAAAAACTGTTTTTT
CASSSTPRGANEKLFF
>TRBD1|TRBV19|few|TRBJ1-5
TGTGCCAGTAGAGAAGTGGGACAGGGGGAGCAGCCCCAGCATTTT
CASREVGQGEQPQHF
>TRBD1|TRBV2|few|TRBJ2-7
TGTGCCAGCAGTACAGGGGGCTGGGAGCAGTACTTC
CASSTGGWEQYF
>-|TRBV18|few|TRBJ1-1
TGTGCCAGCTCACCACTCGCCAGGAACACTGAAGCTTTCTTT
CASSPLARNTEAFF
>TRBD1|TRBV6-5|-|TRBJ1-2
TGTGCCAGCAGGGTCCTTGGACAGGGTGTTGGCTACACCTTC
CASRVLGQGVGYTF
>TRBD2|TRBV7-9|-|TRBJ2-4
TGTGCCAGCAGCGACAGAGCCGGACTAGCGGAAGCCAAAAACATTCAGTACTTC
CASSDRAGLAEAKNIQYF
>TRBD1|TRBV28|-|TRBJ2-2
TGTGCCAGCAGCCCCCGGACAGGGGGCACCGGGGAGCTGTTTTTT
CASSPRTGGTGELFF
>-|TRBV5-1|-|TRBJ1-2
TGCGCCAGCAGCCAGACGACAGATAACTATGGCTACACCTTC
CASSQTTDNYGYTF
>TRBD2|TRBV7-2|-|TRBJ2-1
TGTGCCAGCAGCTTGAGGGCTAGCGGGACCTACTACAATGAGCAGTTCTTC
CASSLRASGTYYNEQFF
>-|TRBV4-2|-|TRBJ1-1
TGTGCCAGCAGCCCCCAGGGGCAGCAGAACACTGAAGCTTTCTTT
CASSPQGQQNTEAFF
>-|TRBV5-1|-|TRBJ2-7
TGCGCCAGCAGCTTGAACAGGGACTACGAGCAGTACTTC
CASSLNRDYEQYF
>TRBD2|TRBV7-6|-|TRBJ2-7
TGTGCCAGCAGCTTAGGTAGTCTAGCGGGAACCTACGAGCAGTACTTC
CASSLGSLAGTYEQYF
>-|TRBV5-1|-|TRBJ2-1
TGCGCCAGCAGCTTGGTCCCTAGCCTCACCTCTTACAATGAGCAGTTCTTC
CASSLVPSLTSYNEQFF
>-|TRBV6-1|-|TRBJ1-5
TGTGCCAGCAGTGAAACAGGGCTCAGCAATCAGCCCCAGCATTTT
CASSETGLSNQPQHF
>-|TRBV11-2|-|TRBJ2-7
TGTGCCAGCAGCTTATCAGTAGGGGAATACGAGCAGTACTTC
CASSLSVGEYEQYF
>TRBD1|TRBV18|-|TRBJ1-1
TGTGCCAGCTCGACGACAGGGAGAACTGAAGCTTTCTTT
CASSTTGRTEAFF
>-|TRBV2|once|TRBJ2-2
TGTGCCAGCAGGGGGGGCGGGGAGCTGTTTTTT
CASRGGGELFF
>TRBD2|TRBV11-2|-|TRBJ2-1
TGTGCCAGCAGCCCTCGGACTAGCGACAACAATGAGCAGTTCTTC
CASSPRTSDNNEQFF
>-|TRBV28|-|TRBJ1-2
TGTGCCAGCGTTAAACCGGGGGGTAACGGCTATGGCTACACCTTC
CASVKPGGNGYGYTF
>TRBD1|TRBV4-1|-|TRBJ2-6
TGCGCCAGCAGCTATAGGGGACAGGGGATTTCGGGGGCCAACGTCCTGACTTTC
CASSYRGQGISGANVLTF
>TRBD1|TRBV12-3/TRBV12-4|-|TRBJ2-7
TGTGCCAGCAGCTTGGGACAGCTCCTTCAGTACTTC
CASSLGQLLQYF
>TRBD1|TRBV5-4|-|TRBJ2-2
TGTGCCAGCAGCTGGGGGACAGGGCTTAGAAGCACCGGGGAGCTGTTTTTT
CASSWGTGLRSTGELFF
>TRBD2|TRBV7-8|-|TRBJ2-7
TGTGCCAGCAGCTTAGTAGCGGGCTACGAGCAGTACTTC
CASSLVAGYEQYF
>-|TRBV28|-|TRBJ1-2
TGTGCCAGCAGACTGGGGGCTGGCTACACCTTC
CASRLGAGYTF
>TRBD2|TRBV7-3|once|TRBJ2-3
TGTGCCAGCAGCTTATTGGGCGGGAGGGCGGTGGATACGCAGTATTTT
CASSLLGGRAVDTQYF
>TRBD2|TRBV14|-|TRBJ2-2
TGTGCCAGCAGCTCCCTGGGTAGCGGGAGTACCGGGGAGCTGTTTTTT
CASSSLGSGSTGELFF
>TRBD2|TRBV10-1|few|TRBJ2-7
TGCGCCAGCAGTGAGGTCCCGGGACTAGTCTACGAGCAGTACTTC
CASSEVPGLVYEQYF
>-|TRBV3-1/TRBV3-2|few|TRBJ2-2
TGTGCCAGCAGCCAAGGTGAAAGGGGGACCGGGGAGCTGTTTTTT
CASSQGERGTGELFF
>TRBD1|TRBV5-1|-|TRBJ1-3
TGCGCCAGCTCTTCTCGGACAGGCGGAAACACCATATATTTT
CASSSRTGGNTIYF
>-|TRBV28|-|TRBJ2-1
TGTGCCAGCAGTTTCCCTCTCAATGAGCAGTTCTTC
CASSFPLNEQFF
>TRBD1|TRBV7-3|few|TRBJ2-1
TGTGCCAGCAGCACCGGACAGGGGAGCTCCTACAATGAGCAGTTCTTC
CASSTGQGSSYNEQFF
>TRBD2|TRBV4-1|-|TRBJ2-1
TGCGCCAGCAGCCAAGGGAGGGGAGGGACTAGCAGATACAATGAGCAGTTCTTC
CASSQGRGGTSRYNEQFF
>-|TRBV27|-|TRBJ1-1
TGTGCCAGCAGACCCGCTATCAGGGTATCAACTGAAGCTTTCTTT
CASRPAIRVSTEAFF
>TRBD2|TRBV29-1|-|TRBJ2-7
TGCAGCGTTGGGGATCCAGGGACTAGCGGGAATTACGAGCAGTACTTC
CSVGDPGTSGNYEQYF
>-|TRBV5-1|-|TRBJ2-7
TGCGCCAGCAGCCATACCTCTAGGGGATACGACGAGCAGTACTTC
CASSHTSRGYDEQYF
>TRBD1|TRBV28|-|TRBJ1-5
TGTGCCAGCAGCCCCCCGGACAGGGCCAATCAGCCCCAGCATTTT
CASSPPDRANQPQHF
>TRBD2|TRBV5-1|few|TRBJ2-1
TGCGCCAGCAGCTTTACTAGCGGGAGCTCCTACAATGAGCAGTTCTTC
CASSFTSGSSYNEQFF
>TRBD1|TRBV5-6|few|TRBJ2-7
TGTGCCAGCAGCTTGGGGTATGGGACAGGCTACGAGCAGTACTTC
CASSLGYGTGYEQYF
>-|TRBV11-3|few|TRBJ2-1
TGTGCCAGCAGCGTCGCAAGGACTAATACAAATGAGCAGTTCTTC
CASSVARTNTNEQFF
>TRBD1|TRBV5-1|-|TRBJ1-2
TGCGCCAGCAGCTCGGACAGGGCGGGCTATGGCTACACCTTC
CASSSDRAGYGYTF
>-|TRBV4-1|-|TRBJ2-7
TGCGCCAGCAGCCTGACTAGGAGCGAGCAGTACTTC
CASSLTRSEQYF